Shown below are 8 T cell receptor beta chains from a single sample sequenced in a study of cytomegalovirus exposure and HLA in healthy donors. 60 Vbeta and 13 Jbeta primers were used in PCR. Assay used: immunoSEQ multiplex PCR; TCRdb lists only in-frame clones, some missing. In the table there are about 130,000 clones, 80% of which are singletons. Source material: PBMCs. Source of these receptors: a man aged 25 to 40 in good health and CMV-seropositive.

This clone came up once. The chain links TRBV27 to TRBJ2-5; possibly TRBD1 for D (6 bases). With the DNA end fitting TRBJ2-7 better, the J assignment may be wrong. This CDR3 is 14 amino acids long. Germline V gene data show CDR1 as MNHEY and CDR2 as SMNVEV (reference sequence). The CDR3 DNA reads TGTGCCAGCAGTTTAGCACAGGGCTCCTACGAGCAGTACTTC. Amino acids: CASSLAQGSYEQYF.

V and J are TRBV7-6 and TRBJ1-5; D might be TRBD1 (5 bases). This CDR3 has 13 amino acids. V shed 5 bases and J shed 7 bases, with 12 bases lying between them. The germline V gene has CDR1 SGHVS and CDR2 FNYEAQ. CDR3 protein: CASSRERGQPQHF. CDR3 DNA: TGTGCCAGCAGCCGGGAGCGGGGGCAGCCCCAGCATTTT. Full variable domain (rest looked up from reference TRBV7-6 and TRBJ1-5): GAGVSQSPRYKVTKRGQDVALRCDPISGHVSLYWYRQALGQGPEFLTYFNYEAQQDKSGLPNDRFSAERPEGSISTLTIQRTEQRDSAMYRCASSRERGQPQHFGDGTRLSIL.

This chain connects TRBV13 to TRBJ2-1; D ambiguous. This CDR3 comprises 14 residues. Germline CDR1 is PRHDT and CDR2 is FYEKMQ (reference sequence). V dropped 5 bases and J dropped 6 bases, with 14 bases sitting between them. CDR3 loop: CASSLLSGPNEQFF. Written as DNA, the CDR3 is TGTGCCAGCAGCCTGCTGTCAGGCCCCAATGAGCAGTTCTTC.

The rearrangement links TRBV6-4 to TRBJ1-2; 11 nucleotides agree with TRBD1. Germline assignment: CDR1 MRHNA and CDR2 SNTAGT. V shed 0 bases and J 6 bases; nucleotides not matched to a gene: 3. The CDR3 runs to 15 residues. CDR3 amino acids: CASSDSGQGANGYTF. The CDR3 DNA is TGTGCCAGCAGTGACTCAGGACAGGGGGCAAATGGCTACACCTTC.

The chain recombines TRBV7-9 with TRBJ1-2; D is ambiguous. Germline values: CDR1 SEHNR, CDR2 FQNEAQ (reference sequence). The CDR3 is 13 residues long. Between the trimmed V and J ends, which lost 0 bases and 7 bases, there was a span of 9 bases. The CDR3 reads CASSLAMGAGYTF. The CDR3 DNA reads as TGTGCCAGCAGCTTAGCCATGGGAGCTGGCTACACCTTC.

V is TRBV9 and J is TRBJ1-3; D perhaps matches TRBD1 (6 bases). Germline-derived CDR1 and CDR2 are SGDLS and YYNGEE. This CDR3 comprises 16 residues. V was clipped by 0 bases and J by 3 bases, with 13 bases between them. The CDR3 nucleotides read TGTGCCAGCAGCGTAGGCCCGGGACAAGGTGGAAACACCATATATTTT. Its protein is CASSVGPGQGGNTIYF.

CDR3 sequence (DNA): TGTGCCAGCAGTTTAGGGGCGGGGGGATTCTACGAGCAGTACTTC. Translating gives CASSLGAGGFYEQYF. The chain couples TRBV27 to TRBJ2-7; TRBD2 matches at 8 bases. CDR1 MNHEY and CDR2 SMNVEV come from the germline V gene (reference sequence). Trimming at V came to 2 bases and at J to 3 bases, leaving 6 bases not matched to a gene. The CDR3 is 15 amino acids.

The chain recombines TRBV5-6 with TRBJ2-3, with 11 bases matching TRBD2. Germline assignment: CDR1 SGHDT and CDR2 YYEEEE. The V and J ends lost 0 bases and 2 bases, in that order; junction bases with no gene match: 5. This CDR3 contains 17 residues. The DNA for the CDR3 is TGTGCCAGCAGCTTGGGGCTGACTAGCGGGGCCACAGATACGCAGTATTTT. Protein: CASSLGLTSGATDTQYF.